This is a list of T cell receptor beta chains from one sample in a study of T cell responses to AZD1222 COVID-19 vaccine. Assay used: immunoSEQ multiplex PCR; TCRdb lists only in-frame clones, some missing. The table lists some 200,000 clones, roughly 92% of them singletons. Sample: peripheral blood, taken 28 days after the second AZD1222 dose. Receptors were obtained from an adult who received the AZD1222 COVID-19 vaccine. Both conserved end residues are part of each CDR3. The D gene is left open where the match is weak. Expanded clones are given a class, and other clones once, few, many or no size at all.

clone_size	v_call	j_call	d_call	cdr3_nt	cdr3_aa
NA	TRBV19	TRBJ2-1	TRBD2	TGTGCCACCGCCCTCGGGACTAGCGTCTACAATGAGCAGTTCTTC	CATALGTSVYNEQFF
NA	TRBV21-1	TRBJ1-1	NA	TGTGCCAGCAGCAAAATAGGAGGGAAGAACACTGAAGCTTTCTTT	CASSKIGGKNTEAFF
NA	TRBV7-3	TRBJ2-1	NA	TGTGCCAGCAGCTTGTTGGGGAGCTCCTACAATGAGCAGTTCTTC	CASSLLGSSYNEQFF
NA	TRBV30	TRBJ1-2	NA	TGTGCCTGGAGTTTGGGAGAGAACTATGGCTACACCTTC	CAWSLGENYGYTF
NA	TRBV11-1	TRBJ2-5	NA	TGTGCCAGCAGCCGTTCGGGACATCAACAAGAGACCCAGTACTTC	CASSRSGHQQETQYF
NA	TRBV10-3	TRBJ2-6	TRBD1	TGTGCCATCAGTGAGGGGGACAGGGGGCTTGGGGCCAACGTCCTGACTTTC	CAISEGDRGLGANVLTF
NA	TRBV5-4	TRBJ1-2	NA	TGTGCCAGCAGCTTCGAAGGAGCGCGCGACTATGGCTACACCTTC	CASSFEGARDYGYTF
NA	TRBV7-2	TRBJ2-3	NA	TGTGCCAGCAGCTTAGAAGCGCCGACAGCCTCTTCCAGCACAGATACGCAGTATTTT	CASSLEAPTASSSTDTQYF
NA	TRBV19	TRBJ1-5	NA	TGTGCCAGTAGCCTCAGAGACAGTTCTCATCAGCCCCAGCATTTT	CASSLRDSSHQPQHF
NA	TRBV30	TRBJ1-6	NA	TGTGCCTGGAGTGTACCCCCCTCACCCCTCCACTTT	CAWSVPPSPLHF
NA	TRBV7-8	TRBJ2-7	NA	TGTGCCAGCAGCTTAGGGGCGGGGAGCTCCTACGAGCAGTACTTC	CASSLGAGSSYEQYF
NA	TRBV10-3	TRBJ1-4	NA	TGTGCCATCAGTGAGTCGCAGGGAAATGAAAAACTGTTTTTT	CAISESQGNEKLFF
NA	TRBV2	TRBJ1-1	NA	TGTGGGGGGGGGTCCTCTGAAGCTTTCTTT	CGGGSSEAFF
few	TRBV7-2	TRBJ2-1	NA	TGTGCCAGCAGCGCCCCCCCCGGGGTCTACAATGAGCAGTTCTTC	CASSAPPGVYNEQFF
NA	TRBV2	TRBJ2-5	NA	TGTGCCAGCAAACGTGGGGAGACCCAGTACTTC	CASKRGETQYF
NA	TRBV28	TRBJ1-4	NA	TGTGCCAGCAGTCGGACAGTGACTAATGAAAAACTGTTTTTT	CASSRTVTNEKLFF
NA	TRBV4-1	TRBJ2-4	NA	TGCGCCAGCAGCCAGAGGTTCGACATCCCTTTGGCCAAAAACATTCAGTACTTC	CASSQRFDIPLAKNIQYF
NA	TRBV7-3	TRBJ1-1	NA	TGTGCCAGCAGCTTAACGGGGCTACAGGGAATGGGCACTGAAGCTTTCTTT	CASSLTGLQGMGTEAFF
once	TRBV12-5	TRBJ1-3	NA	TGTGCTAGTGGTTTGACGGGGGTCGCTGGAAACACCATATATTTT	CASGLTGVAGNTIYF
NA	TRBV7-3	TRBJ2-7	NA	TGTGCCAGCAGCTTACTGGCAGGCATCTACGAGCAGTACTTC	CASSLLAGIYEQYF
NA	TRBV10-3	TRBJ1-4	NA	TGTGCCATCTGGGCAGGGGCTACTAATGAAAAACTGTTTTTT	CAIWAGATNEKLFF
NA	TRBV20-1	TRBJ2-7	TRBD1	TGCAGTGCTAGTCCTCCCCGGACAGGGAACGGCGAGCAGTACTTC	CSASPPRTGNGEQYF
NA	TRBV10-1	TRBJ2-3	TRBD2	TGCGCCAGCAGTGAGTCTAGCGGGAGCACAGATACGCAGTATTTT	CASSESSGSTDTQYF
NA	TRBV4-1	TRBJ2-1	NA	TGCGCCAGCAGCCAAGTCGGACAGTACAATGAGCAGTTCTTC	CASSQVGQYNEQFF
NA	TRBV3-1/TRBV3-2	TRBJ2-2	NA	TGTGCCAGCAGCCGGCGTGCAGGTAGTTCGTACGACGGGGAGCTGTTTTTT	CASSRRAGSSYDGELFF
NA	TRBV6-5	TRBJ1-5	TRBD1	TGTGCCAGCAGTTTAGGACAGGGGGCGCAGCCCCAGCATTTT	CASSLGQGAQPQHF
NA	TRBV30	TRBJ1-5	NA	TGTGCCTGGAGTATCGGGAGCAATCAGCCCCAGCATTTT	CAWSIGSNQPQHF
NA	TRBV2	TRBJ1-1	TRBD1	TGTGCCAGCAGTAAGGGACAGTCTACTGAAGCTTTCTTT	CASSKGQSTEAFF
NA	TRBV6-5	TRBJ2-7	NA	TGTGCCAGCAGTTACTCGATTGCCATAACCTACGAGCAGTACTTC	CASSYSIAITYEQYF
NA	TRBV29-1	TRBJ1-1	NA	TGCAGCGTGGTAACACCTGAAGCTTTCTTT	CSVVTPEAFF
NA	TRBV7-2	TRBJ1-2	NA	TGTGCCAGCAGCTTAGACCGGAGGTCGAGTGGCTACACCTTC	CASSLDRRSSGYTF
NA	TRBV7-9	TRBJ2-2	TRBD2	TGTGCCAGCAGTCCACTCCATAGCGGGGGGACTTCCGGGGAGCTGTTTTTT	CASSPLHSGGTSGELFF
NA	TRBV20-1	TRBJ1-2	NA	TGCAGTGCAATTGGTGGCTACACCTTC	CSAIGGYTF
NA	TRBV19	TRBJ2-1	TRBD2	TGTGCCAGTAGTTTTCTAGCGGGGGCGGGAGAGCAGTTCTTC	CASSFLAGAGEQFF
once	TRBV5-4	TRBJ1-1	TRBD1	TGTGCCAGCAGCTCACAGGGGTTGAACACTGAAGCTTTCTTT	CASSSQGLNTEAFF
NA	TRBV9	TRBJ1-1	TRBD1	TGTGCCAGCAGCGCCCGGACAGGGAACACTGAAGCTTTCTTT	CASSARTGNTEAFF
NA	TRBV21-1	TRBJ1-5	NA	TGTGCCAGCAGCAAATGGGCAGGTGAGTTCCAGCCCCAGCATTTT	CASSKWAGEFQPQHF
NA	TRBV6-1	TRBJ1-3	NA	TGTGCCAGCAGTGAAGTTTACGAAAACACCATATATTTT	CASSEVYENTIYF
NA	TRBV30	TRBJ1-4	TRBD1	TGTGCCTGGAGTTTCTCAGGGGGGTATGAAAAACTGTTTTTT	CAWSFSGGYEKLFF
once	TRBV19	TRBJ1-3	NA	TGTGCCAGTAGCAACCCCGGGGGGCCCTCTGGAAACACCATATATTTT	CASSNPGGPSGNTIYF